Listed here are 5 T cell receptor beta chains from one sample, sequenced in a study of human CD8 memory T cell subsets (dated by TCRdb to the early 2020s). A Human TCR Profiling Kit was used to prepare UMI-labeled 5' RACE TCRbeta libraries. The reads underwent TCRdb reprocessing, giving one record for each CDR3 protein sequence and no DNA. The sample table records about 11,000 distinct CDR3 sequences. The biggest ten clones account for under 10% of the sample. Sequenced material: CD8+ T cells from PBMCs. The receptors were gathered from a human donor in good health.

The chain recombines TRBV28 with TRBJ2-3. The germline V gene has CDR1 MDHEN and CDR2 SYDVKM. The CDR3 is 16 amino acids. The CDR3 spells CASTLLRQASTDTQYF. The variable domain in full, completed from reference TRBV28 and TRBJ2-3, reads DVKVTQSSRYLVKRTGEKVFLECVQDMDHENMFWYRQDPGLGLRLIYFSYDVKMKEKGDIPEGYSVSREKKERFSLILESASTNQTSMYLCASTLLRQASTDTQYFGPGTRLTVL.

The rearrangement links TRBV29-1 to TRBJ2-1; checking the TCRdb D call of TRBD1 is not possible without DNA. Germline V lookup: CDR1 SQVTM, CDR2 ANQGSEA. The CDR3 extends over 13 amino acids. The CDR3 spells CSVESREGYEQFF.

This chain connects TRBV28 to TRBJ2-3; with no DNA, the TCRdb D assignment of TRBD1 cannot be verified. Per germline, CDR1 MDHEN and CDR2 SYDVKM. This CDR3 is built from 12 residues. The CDR3 sequence: CASSWGGDTQYF. Using reference TRBV28 and TRBJ2-3 for the parts outside the CDR3, the full variable domain is DVKVTQSSRYLVKRTGEKVFLECVQDMDHENMFWYRQDPGLGLRLIYFSYDVKMKEKGDIPEGYSVSREKKERFSLILESASTNQTSMYLCASSWGGDTQYFGPGTRLTVL.

V gene TRBV4-3 combines with J gene TRBJ2-7; with no DNA, the TCRdb D assignment of TRBD2 cannot be verified. The CDR3 is made up of 16 amino acids. CDR1 is LGHNA and CDR2 is YSLEER in the germline V gene. CDR3 amino acids: CASSQEVTSGQYEQYF.

The chain links TRBV20-1 to TRBJ2-3. CDR1 is DFQATT, CDR2 SNEGSKA, per germline (reference sequence). The CDR3 has 13 amino acids. The CDR3 loop is CSASEGAIDTQYF.